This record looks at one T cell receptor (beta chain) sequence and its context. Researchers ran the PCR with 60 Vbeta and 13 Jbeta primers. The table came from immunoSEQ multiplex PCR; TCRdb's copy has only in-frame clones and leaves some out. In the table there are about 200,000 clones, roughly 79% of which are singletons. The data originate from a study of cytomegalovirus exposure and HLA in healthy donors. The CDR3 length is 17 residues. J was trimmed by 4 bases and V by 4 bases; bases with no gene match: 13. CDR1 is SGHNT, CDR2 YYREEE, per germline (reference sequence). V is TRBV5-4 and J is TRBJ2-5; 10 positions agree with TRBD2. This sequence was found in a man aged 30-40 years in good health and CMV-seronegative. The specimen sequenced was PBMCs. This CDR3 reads CASSGMASGSSGETQYF. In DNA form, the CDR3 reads TGTGCCAGCAGCGGAATGGCTAGCGGGAGCTCTGGAGAGACCCAGTACTTC.